What follows are 13 T cell receptor beta chains derived from one specimen sequenced in a study of shared clonotypes between healthy human individuals. The table came from immunoSEQ multiplex PCR; TCRdb's copy has only in-frame clones and leaves some out. This table has some 1,600,000 clones, 95% to 99% appearing once. Sequences were obtained from naive CD4+ T cells sorted from blood. Subset meaning: CD45RA+ positively selected. Every receptor here comes from a man aged 30 to 39 in good health.

The chain employs TRBV27 and TRBJ2-7, with 9 bases matching TRBD1. The CDR3 is 15 residues long. CDR1 is MNHEY and CDR2 is SMNVEV in the germline V gene (reference sequence). V dropped 4 bases and J dropped 2; count of bases not matched to a gene: 6. The CDR3 DNA reads TGTGCCAGCAGTTCGGGGGGACAGGGCGCCTACGAGCAGTACTTC. It codes for CASSSGGQGAYEQYF.

This chain connects TRBV5-1 to TRBJ2-2; 7 positions match TRBD2. J gave up 0 bases and V 7 bases, and 6 bases lay outside the gene matches. Germline-derived CDR1 and CDR2 are SGHRS and YFSETQ. CDR3 length: 15 residues. The DNA for the CDR3 is TGCGCCAGCCACCCGGGGGGTCCGAACACCGGGGAGCTGTTTTTT. This gives the protein CASHPGGPNTGELFF.

The chain carries TRBV5-1 and TRBJ2-2, with D perhaps TRBD2 (5 bases). This CDR3 region has 16 residues. Germline assignment: CDR1 SGHRS and CDR2 YFSETQ. The V end was cut by 7 bases, the J end by 4 bases, with 20 bases between. The DNA for the CDR3 is TGCGCCAGCGGTTTCGGGTTGGCGGGTACCACCGGGGAGCTGTTTTTT. This encodes CASGFGLAGTTGELFF. The entire variable domain, with the rest obtained from reference TRBV5-1 and TRBJ2-2, is as follows: KAGVTQTPRYLIKTRGQQVTLSCSPISGHRSVSWYQQTPGQGLQFLFEYFSETQRNKGNFPGRFSGRQFSNSRSEMNVSTLELGDSALYLCASGFGLAGTTGELFFGEGSRLTVL.

As regards this clone: The same CDR3 also results from other DNA sequences found in this sample. This sequence joins TRBV11-2 and TRBJ2-3; D is undetermined. The germline CDR1 and CDR2 sequences are SGHAT and FQNNGV. V gave up 0 bases and J gave up 5 bases, with 6 bases separating them. There are 13 residues in the CDR3. CDR3 sequence (DNA): TGTGCCAGCAGCTTAGATAGAAGAGATACGCAGTATTTT. Translated: CASSLDRRDTQYF.

The chain couples TRBV5-1 to TRBJ2-7, with TRBD1 matching over 7 bases. CDR3 length: 14 amino acids. After removal of 2 bases from V and 7 bases from J, the junction contained 9 bases not matched to a gene. Germline V gene sequence: CDR1 SGHRS, CDR2 YFSETQ. The chain's CDR3 is CASSFSRGTEEQYF. In DNA form, the CDR3 reads TGCGCCAGCAGCTTCTCCAGGGGGACGGAAGAGCAGTACTTC.

This chain connects TRBV5-1 to TRBJ2-5, with D tentatively TRBD1 (5 bases). The CDR3 is made up of 12 amino acids. The V gene's germline CDR1 is SGHRS and CDR2 YFSETQ. With 6 bases removed from V and 0 bases from J, the gap between germline ends came to 6 bases. Here the CDR3 DNA reads TGCGCCAGCAAGGACAACCAAGAGACCCAGTACTTC. This gives the protein CASKDNQETQYF.

The chain carries TRBV14 and TRBJ2-3; 12 bases align to TRBD2. Trimming took 6 bases from V and 4 from J; bases not matched to a gene: 11. Per the germline V gene, CDR1 is SGHDN and CDR2 is FVKESK. CDR3 length: 17 amino acids. The CDR3 nucleotides read TGTGCCAGCAGGGGAGAACTAGCGGGAGGAGGTTCAGATACGCAGTATTTT. It encodes CASRGELAGGGSDTQYF.

The chain is built from TRBV10-3 and TRBJ1-1; 9 bases line up with TRBD1. The V gene end was trimmed by 8 bases and the J gene end by 4 bases; junction bases not matched to a gene: 20. In germline, CDR1 is ENHRY, CDR2 SYGVKD. The CDR3 consists of 18 residues. CDR3 in DNA: TGTGCCATCTCTCAGGGATTTCGTCAAGGACAGGGGAGCACTGAAGCTTTCTTT. This encodes CAISQGFRQGQGSTEAFF.

This rearrangement joins TRBV29-1 to TRBJ2-3, with D maybe TRBD1 (7 bases). Trimming took 4 bases from V and 1 from J, leaving 24 bases between them. The CDR3 has 18 amino acids. CDR1 is SQVTM and CDR2 is ANQGSEA in the germline V gene. DNA for the CDR3: TGCAGCGTTGGTGGGAGGAAGGGACAGTTATCCCGCACAGATACGCAGTATTTT. It translates to CSVGGRKGQLSRTDTQYF.

Notes on this clone: Other DNA sequences within the sample encode an identical CDR3. This chain connects TRBV9 to TRBJ2-5; 12 nucleotides match TRBD1. Germline lookup yields CDR1 SGDLS and CDR2 YYNGEE. V dropped 3 bases and J dropped 4; count of bases not matched to a gene: 4. The CDR3 is made up of 15 amino acids. CDR3 residues: CASSARDRGLETQYF. For the CDR3, the DNA is TGTGCCAGCAGCGCACGGGACAGGGGGCTAGAGACCCAGTACTTC. Complete variable domain (other parts from reference TRBV9 and TRBJ2-5): DSGVTQTPKHLITATGQRVTLRCSPRSGDLSVYWYQQSLDQGLQFLIQYYNGEERAKGNILERFSAQQFPDLHSELNLSSLELGDSALYFCASSARDRGLETQYFGPGTRLLVL.

The J gene is TRBJ1-1, the V gene TRBV4-1, with D perhaps matching TRBD1 (5 bases). The CDR3 runs to 13 residues. Trimming took 2 bases from V and 11 from J, leaving 15 bases between them. The germline gives CDR1 MGHRA, CDR2 YSYEKL. CDR3 bases: TGCGCCAGCAGCCAAACGCGCGGGGCTTCGGCTTTCTTT. Encoded protein: CASSQTRGASAFF.

The V and J genes are TRBV5-4 and TRBJ2-5, with D unclear. The CDR3 is 12 residues long. V lost 1 base, J lost 5 bases, and 6 bases lay in between. Germline-derived CDR1 and CDR2 are SGHNT and YYREEE (reference sequence). The CDR3 protein is CASSLQDETQYF. The CDR3 bases are TGTGCCAGCAGCTTGCAGGACGAGACCCAGTACTTC.

The chain links TRBV18 to TRBJ2-1, with D possibly matching TRBD1 (5 bases). The CDR3 is 17 residues long. Germline V gives CDR1 KGHSH, CDR2 LQKENI. Trimming cost V 3 bases and J 0 bases, with 15 bases left between them. DNA for the CDR3: TGTGCCAGCTCACCTCGGACAACGAGCAGCTCCTACAATGAGCAGTTCTTC. This sequence encodes CASSPRTTSSSYNEQFF.